This T cell receptor (beta chain) was profiled in a study of T-cell memory formation after mild COVID-19. Overall study: Clustering of TCRs was largely donor specific. Study-wide results and caveats: Contracting clones from day 15 to 85 showed balanced CD4/CD8; later expanders favored CD4+.

Concerning this clonotype itself: Its antigen is currently unknown.

After 5'RACE with constant-segment primers, TCR alpha and TCR beta cDNA libraries carrying sample barcodes and UMIs were obtained. From the 5' RACE reads, TCRdb called clonotypes with MiXCR, one entry per CDR3 protein. The sample shows a few hundred thousand distinct CDR3 sequences, roughly 21% of them seen only once. The specimen was PBMCs or a T cell subset sorted from them (not recorded which). This TCR was recovered from an adult woman who had mild COVID-19 (a few samples of this study predate the infection). Cell type and time point are not known.

CDR3 sequence reads: CSARTRPSQSWWNEQFF. The CDR3 DNA is TGCAGTGCTAGAACCCGGCCGAGTCAGAGTTGGTGGAATGAGCAGTTCTTC. This chain connects TRBV20-1 to TRBJ2-1; D is ambiguous. CDR1 and CDR2 (germline): DFQATT, SNEGSKA (reference sequence). The germline V and J ends were trimmed by 2 bases and 7 bases, with 24 bases remaining between them. This CDR3 is built from 17 residues.